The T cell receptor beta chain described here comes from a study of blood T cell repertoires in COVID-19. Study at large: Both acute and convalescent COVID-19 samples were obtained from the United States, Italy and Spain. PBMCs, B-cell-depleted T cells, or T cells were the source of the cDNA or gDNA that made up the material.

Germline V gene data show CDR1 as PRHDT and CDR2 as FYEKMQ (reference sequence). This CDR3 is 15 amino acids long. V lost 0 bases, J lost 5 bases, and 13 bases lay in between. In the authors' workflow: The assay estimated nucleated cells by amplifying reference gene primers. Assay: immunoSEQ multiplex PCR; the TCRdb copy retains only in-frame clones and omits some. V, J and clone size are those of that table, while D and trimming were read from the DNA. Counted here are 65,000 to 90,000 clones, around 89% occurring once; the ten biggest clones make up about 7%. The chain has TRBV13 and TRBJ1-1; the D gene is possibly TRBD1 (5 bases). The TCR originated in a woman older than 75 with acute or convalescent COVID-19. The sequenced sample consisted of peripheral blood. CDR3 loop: CASSLGRQGWTEAFF. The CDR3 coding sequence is TGTGCCAGCAGCTTAGGCCGCCAGGGTTGGACTGAAGCTTTCTTT. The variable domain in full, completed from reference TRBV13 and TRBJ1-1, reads AAGVIQSPRHLIKEKRETATLKCYPIPRHDTVYWYQQGPGQDPQFLISFYEKMQSDKGSIPDRFSAQQFSDYHSELNMSSLELGDSALYFCASSLGRQGWTEAFFGQGTRLTVV.